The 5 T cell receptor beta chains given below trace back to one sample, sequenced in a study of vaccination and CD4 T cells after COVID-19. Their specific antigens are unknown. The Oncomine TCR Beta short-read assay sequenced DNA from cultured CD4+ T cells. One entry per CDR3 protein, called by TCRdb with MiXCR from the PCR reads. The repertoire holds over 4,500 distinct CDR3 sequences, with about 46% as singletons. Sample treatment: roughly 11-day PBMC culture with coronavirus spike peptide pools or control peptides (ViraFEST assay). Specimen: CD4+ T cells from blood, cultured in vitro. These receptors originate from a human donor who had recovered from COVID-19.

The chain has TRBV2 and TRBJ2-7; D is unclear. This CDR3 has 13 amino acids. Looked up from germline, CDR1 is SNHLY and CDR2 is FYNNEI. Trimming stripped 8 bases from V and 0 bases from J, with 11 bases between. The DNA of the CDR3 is TGTGCCAGCCGGGCCATACGCTCCTACGAGCAGTACTTC. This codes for CASRAIRSYEQYF.

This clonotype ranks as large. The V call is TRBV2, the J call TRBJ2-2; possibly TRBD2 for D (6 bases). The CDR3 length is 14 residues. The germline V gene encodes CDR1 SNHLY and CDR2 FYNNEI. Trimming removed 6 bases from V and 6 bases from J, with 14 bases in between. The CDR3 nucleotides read TGTGCCAGCAGAGTGGACTATATGGCCGGGGAGCTGTTTTTT. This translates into CASRVDYMAGELFF.

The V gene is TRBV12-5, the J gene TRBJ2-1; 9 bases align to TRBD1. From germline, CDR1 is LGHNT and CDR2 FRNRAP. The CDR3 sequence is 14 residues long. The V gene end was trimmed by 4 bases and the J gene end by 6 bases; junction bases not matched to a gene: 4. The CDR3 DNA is TGTGCTAGTGGTTGGGGACAGGGATCCAATGAGCAGTTCTTC. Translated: CASGWGQGSNEQFF.

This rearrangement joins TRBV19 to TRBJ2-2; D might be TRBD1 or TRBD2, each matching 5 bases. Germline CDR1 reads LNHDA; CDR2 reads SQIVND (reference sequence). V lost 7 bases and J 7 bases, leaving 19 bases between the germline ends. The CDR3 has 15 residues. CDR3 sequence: CASTWDGVYIGELFF. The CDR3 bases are TGTGCCAGTACGTGGGACGGGGTCTACATCGGGGAGCTGTTTTTT.

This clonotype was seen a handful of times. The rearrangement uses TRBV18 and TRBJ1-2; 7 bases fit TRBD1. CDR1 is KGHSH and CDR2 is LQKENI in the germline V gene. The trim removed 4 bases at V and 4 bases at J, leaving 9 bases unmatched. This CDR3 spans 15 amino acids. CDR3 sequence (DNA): TGTGCCAGCTCACTCTCCGGGACAGAGACCTATGGCTACACCTTC. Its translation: CASSLSGTETYGYTF.